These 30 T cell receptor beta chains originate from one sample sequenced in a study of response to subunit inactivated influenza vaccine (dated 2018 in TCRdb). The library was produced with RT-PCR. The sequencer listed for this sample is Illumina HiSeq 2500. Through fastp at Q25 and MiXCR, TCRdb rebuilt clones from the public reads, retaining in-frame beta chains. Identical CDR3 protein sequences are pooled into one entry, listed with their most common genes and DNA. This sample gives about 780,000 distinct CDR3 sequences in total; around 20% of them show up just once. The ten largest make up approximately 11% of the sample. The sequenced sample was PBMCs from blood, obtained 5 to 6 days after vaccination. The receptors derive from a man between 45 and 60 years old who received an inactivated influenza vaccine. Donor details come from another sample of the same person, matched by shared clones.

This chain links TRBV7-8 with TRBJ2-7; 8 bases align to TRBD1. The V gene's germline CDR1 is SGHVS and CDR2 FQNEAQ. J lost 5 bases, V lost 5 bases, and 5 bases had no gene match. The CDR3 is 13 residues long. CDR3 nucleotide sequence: TGTGCCAGCAGCCCTTGGACAGGGAACGAGCAGTACTTC. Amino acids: CASSPWTGNEQYF. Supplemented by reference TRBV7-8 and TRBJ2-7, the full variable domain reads GAGVSQSPRYKVAKRGQDVALRCDPISGHVSLFWYQQALGQGPEFLTYFQNEAQLDKSGLPSDRFFAERPEGSVSTLKIQRTQQEDSAVYLCASSPWTGNEQYFGPGTRLTVT.

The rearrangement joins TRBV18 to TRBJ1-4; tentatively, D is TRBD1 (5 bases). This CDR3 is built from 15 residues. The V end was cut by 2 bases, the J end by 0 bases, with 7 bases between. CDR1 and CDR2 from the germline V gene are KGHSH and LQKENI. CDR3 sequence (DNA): TGTGCCAGCTCACCATGGACAACAACTAATGAAAAACTGTTTTTT. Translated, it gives CASSPWTTTNEKLFF.

This CDR3 reads CASSQDTAVGYNEQFF. The CDR3 coding sequence is TGCGCCAGCAGCCAAGACACGGCCGTGGGCTACAATGAGCAGTTCTTC. The chain is built from TRBV4-1 and TRBJ2-1; no clear D. The CDR3 covers 16 residues. Trimming stripped 0 bases from V and 3 bases from J, with 12 bases between. Germline V gene lookup returns CDR1 MGHRA and CDR2 YSYEKL.

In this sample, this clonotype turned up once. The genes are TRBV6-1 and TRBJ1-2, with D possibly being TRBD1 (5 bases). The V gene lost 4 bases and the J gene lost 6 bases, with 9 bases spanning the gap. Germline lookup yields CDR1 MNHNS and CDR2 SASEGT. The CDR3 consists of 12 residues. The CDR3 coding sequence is TGTGCCAGCAGTGTGGGACTTCATGGCTACACCTTC. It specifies CASSVGLHGYTF.

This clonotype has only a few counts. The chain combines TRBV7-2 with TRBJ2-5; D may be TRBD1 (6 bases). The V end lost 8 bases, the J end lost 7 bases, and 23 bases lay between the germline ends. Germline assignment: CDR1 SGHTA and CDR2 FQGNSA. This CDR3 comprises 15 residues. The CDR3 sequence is CASSRGKGTRLTQYF. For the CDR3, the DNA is TGTGCCAGCTCGAGAGGGAAAGGGACAAGGTTGACCCAGTACTTC.

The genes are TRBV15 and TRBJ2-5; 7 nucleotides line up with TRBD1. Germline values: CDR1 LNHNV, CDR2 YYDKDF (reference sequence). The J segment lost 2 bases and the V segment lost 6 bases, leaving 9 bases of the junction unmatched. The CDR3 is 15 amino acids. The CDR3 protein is CATSWGQKIQETQYF. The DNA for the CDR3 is TGTGCCACCAGTTGGGGACAGAAGATACAAGAGACCCAGTACTTC. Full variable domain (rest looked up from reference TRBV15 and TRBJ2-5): DAMVIQNPRYQVTQFGKPVTLSCSQTLNHNVMYWYQQKSSQAPKLLFHYYDKDFNNEADTPDNFQSRRPNTSFCFLDIRSPGLGDTAMYLCATSWGQKIQETQYFGPGTRLLVL.

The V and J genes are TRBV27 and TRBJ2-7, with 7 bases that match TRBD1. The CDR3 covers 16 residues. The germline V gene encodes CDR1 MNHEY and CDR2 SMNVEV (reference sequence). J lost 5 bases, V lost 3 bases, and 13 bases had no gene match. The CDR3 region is CASSFGTTGARDEQYF. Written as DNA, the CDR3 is TGTGCCAGCAGTTTTGGAACCACAGGGGCTAGGGACGAGCAGTACTTC.

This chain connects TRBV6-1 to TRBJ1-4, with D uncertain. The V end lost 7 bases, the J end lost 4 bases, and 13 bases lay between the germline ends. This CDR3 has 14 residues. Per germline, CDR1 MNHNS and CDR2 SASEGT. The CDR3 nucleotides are TGTGCCAGCACCCCGGGAGGGAGTAATGAAAAACTGTTTTTT. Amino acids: CASTPGGSNEKLFF.

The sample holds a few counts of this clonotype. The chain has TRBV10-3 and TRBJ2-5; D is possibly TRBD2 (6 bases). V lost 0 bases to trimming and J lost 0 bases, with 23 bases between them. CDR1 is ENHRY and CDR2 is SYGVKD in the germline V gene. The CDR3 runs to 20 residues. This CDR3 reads CAISESLASATTKYQETQYF. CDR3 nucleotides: TGTGCCATCAGTGAGTCCTTGGCTAGCGCGACGACCAAGTACCAAGAGACCCAGTACTTC.

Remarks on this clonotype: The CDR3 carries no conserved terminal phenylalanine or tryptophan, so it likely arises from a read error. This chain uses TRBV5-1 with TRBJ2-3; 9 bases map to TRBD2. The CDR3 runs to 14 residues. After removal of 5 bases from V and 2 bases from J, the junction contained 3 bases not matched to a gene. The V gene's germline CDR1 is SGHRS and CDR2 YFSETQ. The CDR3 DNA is TGCGCCAGCAGTGGCGGGGGGGCCACAGATACGCAGTATTTA. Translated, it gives CASSGGGATDTQYL.

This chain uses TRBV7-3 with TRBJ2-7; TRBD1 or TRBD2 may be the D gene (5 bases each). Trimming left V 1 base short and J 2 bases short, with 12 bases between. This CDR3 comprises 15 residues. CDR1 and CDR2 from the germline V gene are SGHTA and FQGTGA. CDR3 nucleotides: TGTGCCAGCAGCTTAATCCGGGACGAAGCCTACGAGCAGTACTTC. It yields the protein CASSLIRDEAYEQYF.

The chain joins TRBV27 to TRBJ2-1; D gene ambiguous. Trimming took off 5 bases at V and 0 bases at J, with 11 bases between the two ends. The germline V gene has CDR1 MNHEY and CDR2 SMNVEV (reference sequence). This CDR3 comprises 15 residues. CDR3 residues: CASSPNYSSYNEQFF. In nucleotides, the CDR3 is TGTGCCAGCAGTCCGAATTACAGCTCCTACAATGAGCAGTTCTTC.

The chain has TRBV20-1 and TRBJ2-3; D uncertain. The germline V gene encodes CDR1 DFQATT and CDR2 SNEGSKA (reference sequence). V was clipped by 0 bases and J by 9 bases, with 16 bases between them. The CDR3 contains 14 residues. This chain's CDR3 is CSARDAGPRSTQYF. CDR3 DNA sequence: TGCAGTGCTAGAGATGCCGGTCCCCGGAGCACGCAGTATTTT.

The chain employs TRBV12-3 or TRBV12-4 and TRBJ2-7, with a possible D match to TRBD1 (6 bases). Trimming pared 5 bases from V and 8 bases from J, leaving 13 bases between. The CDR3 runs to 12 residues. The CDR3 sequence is CASSGQTGKQYF. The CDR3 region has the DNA TGTGCCAGCAGTGGCCAAACAGGGAAGCAGTACTTC.

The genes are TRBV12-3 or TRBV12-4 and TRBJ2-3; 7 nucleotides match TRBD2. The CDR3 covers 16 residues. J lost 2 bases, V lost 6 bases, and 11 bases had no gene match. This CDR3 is CASSRLGGGITDTQYF. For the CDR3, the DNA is TGTGCCAGCAGCCGACTGGGGGGAGGGATCACAGATACGCAGTATTTT.

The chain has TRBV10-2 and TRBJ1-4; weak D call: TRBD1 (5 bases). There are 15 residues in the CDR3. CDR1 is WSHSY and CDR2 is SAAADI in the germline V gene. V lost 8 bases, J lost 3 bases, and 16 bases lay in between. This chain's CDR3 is CASCAFLGPNEKLFF. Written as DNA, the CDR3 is TGCGCCAGCTGCGCGTTTTTGGGGCCTAATGAAAAACTGTTTTTT.

CDR3 in amino acids: CASSKDRNAYEQYF. CDR3 nucleotides: TGTGCCAGCAGCAAGGACAGGAACGCCTACGAGCAGTACTTC. The chain joins TRBV7-2 to TRBJ2-7; 7 nucleotides match TRBD1. Looked up from germline, CDR1 is SGHTA and CDR2 is FQGNSA. CDR3 length: 14 residues. V shed 5 bases and J 2 bases; nucleotides not matched to a gene: 6.

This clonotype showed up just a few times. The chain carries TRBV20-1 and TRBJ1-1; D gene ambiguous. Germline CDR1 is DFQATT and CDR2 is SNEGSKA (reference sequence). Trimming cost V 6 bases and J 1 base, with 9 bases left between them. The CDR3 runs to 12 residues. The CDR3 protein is CSANDGNTEAFF. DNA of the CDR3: TGCAGTGCAAACGACGGGAACACTGAAGCTTTCTTT.

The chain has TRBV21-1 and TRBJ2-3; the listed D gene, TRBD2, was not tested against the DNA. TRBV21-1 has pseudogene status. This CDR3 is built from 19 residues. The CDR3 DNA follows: TGTGCCAGCAGCCTCGGGAGGGCAGGGCAGCGTAGCAGCACAGATACGCAGTATTTT. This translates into CASSLGRAGQRSSTDTQYF.

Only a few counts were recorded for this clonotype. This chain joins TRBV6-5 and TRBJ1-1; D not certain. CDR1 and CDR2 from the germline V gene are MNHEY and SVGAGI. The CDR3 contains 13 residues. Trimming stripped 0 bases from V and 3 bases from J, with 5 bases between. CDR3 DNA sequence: TGTGCCAGCAGTTACTCGCGTCACACTGAAGCTTTCTTT. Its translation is CASSYSRHTEAFF.

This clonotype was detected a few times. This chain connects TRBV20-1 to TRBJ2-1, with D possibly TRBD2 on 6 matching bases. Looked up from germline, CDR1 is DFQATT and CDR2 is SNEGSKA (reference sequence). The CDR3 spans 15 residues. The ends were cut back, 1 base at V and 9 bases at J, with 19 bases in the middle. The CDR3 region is CSARGFLTGEVEQFF. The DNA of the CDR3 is TGCAGTGCTAGAGGCTTCCTCACGGGGGAGGTTGAGCAGTTCTTC.

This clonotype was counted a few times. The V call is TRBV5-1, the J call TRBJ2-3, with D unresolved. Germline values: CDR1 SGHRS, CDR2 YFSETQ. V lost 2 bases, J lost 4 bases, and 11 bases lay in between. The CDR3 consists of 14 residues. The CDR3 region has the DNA TGCGCCAGCAGCTTCGGTAGCACCTCAGATACGCAGTATTTT. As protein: CASSFGSTSDTQYF.

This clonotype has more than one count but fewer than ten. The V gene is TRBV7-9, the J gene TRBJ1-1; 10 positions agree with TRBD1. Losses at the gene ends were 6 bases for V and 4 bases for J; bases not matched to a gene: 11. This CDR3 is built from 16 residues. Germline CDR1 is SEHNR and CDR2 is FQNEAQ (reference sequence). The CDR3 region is CASRFRDRGRGTEAFF. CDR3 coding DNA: TGTGCCAGCAGGTTCCGGGACAGGGGTAGGGGCACTGAAGCTTTCTTT.

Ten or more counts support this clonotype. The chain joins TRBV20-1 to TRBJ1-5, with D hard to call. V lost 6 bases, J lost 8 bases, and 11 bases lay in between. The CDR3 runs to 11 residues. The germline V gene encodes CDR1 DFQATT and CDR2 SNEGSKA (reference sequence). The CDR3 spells CSARSGEPQHF. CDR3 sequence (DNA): TGCAGTGCCAGAAGTGGGGAGCCCCAGCATTTT.

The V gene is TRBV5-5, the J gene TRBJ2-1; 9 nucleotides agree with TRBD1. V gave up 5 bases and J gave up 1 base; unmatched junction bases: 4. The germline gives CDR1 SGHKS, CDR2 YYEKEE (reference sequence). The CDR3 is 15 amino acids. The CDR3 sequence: CASRQGQGSYNEQFF. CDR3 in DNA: TGTGCCAGCAGGCAGGGACAGGGTTCCTACAATGAGCAGTTCTTC.

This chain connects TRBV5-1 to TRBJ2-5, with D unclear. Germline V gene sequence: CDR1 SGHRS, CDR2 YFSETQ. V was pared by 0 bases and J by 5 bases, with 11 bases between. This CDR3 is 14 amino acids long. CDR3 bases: TGCGCCAGCAGCTTGGCATCAGGCGCGGAGACCCAGTACTTC. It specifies CASSLASGAETQYF.

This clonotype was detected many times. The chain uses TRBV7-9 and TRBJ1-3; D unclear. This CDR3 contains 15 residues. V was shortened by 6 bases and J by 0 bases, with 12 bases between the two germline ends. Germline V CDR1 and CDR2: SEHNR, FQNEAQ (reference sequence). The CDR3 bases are TGTGCCAGCAGGCAAAGTAGAAGCTCTGGAAACACCATATATTTT. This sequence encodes CASRQSRSSGNTIYF. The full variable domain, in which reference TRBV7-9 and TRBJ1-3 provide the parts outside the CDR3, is DTGVSQNPRHKITKRGQNVTFRCDPISEHNRLYWYRQTLGQGPEFLTYFQNEAQLEKSRLLSDRFSAERPKGSFSTLEIQRTEQGDSAMYLCASRQSRSSGNTIYFGEGSWLTVV.

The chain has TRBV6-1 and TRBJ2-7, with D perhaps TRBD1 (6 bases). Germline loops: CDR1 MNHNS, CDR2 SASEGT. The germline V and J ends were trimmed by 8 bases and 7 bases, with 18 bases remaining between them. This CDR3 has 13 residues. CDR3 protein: CASSVQGIGEQYF. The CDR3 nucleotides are TGTGCCAGCTCGGTTCAGGGGATAGGGGAGCAGTACTTC.

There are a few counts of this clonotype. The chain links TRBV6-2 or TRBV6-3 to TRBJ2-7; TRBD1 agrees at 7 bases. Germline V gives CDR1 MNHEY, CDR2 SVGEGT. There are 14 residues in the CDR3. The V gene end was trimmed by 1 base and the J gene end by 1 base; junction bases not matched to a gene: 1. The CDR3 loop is CASSYWDRSYEQYF. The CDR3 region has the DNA TGTGCCAGCAGTTACTGGGACAGATCCTACGAGCAGTACTTC.

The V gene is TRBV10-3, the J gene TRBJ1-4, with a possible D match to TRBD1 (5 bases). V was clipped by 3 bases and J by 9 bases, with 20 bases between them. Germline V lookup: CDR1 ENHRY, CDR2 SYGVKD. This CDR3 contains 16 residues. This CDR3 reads CAISEGKGTGPQKLFF. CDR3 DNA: TGTGCCATCAGTGAAGGGAAGGGGACCGGTCCCCAAAAACTGTTTTTT.